The next 12 T cell receptor beta chains were all read from a single sample in a study of OX40 agonist ivuxolimab in advanced cancers. Produced via immunoSEQ multiplex PCR; TCRdb's table is partial and in-frame only. Of 60,000 to 95,000 clones listed, approximately 81% are singletons. The sample consisted of CD4+ or CD8+ T cells sorted from blood, taken in a trial of the OX40 agonist ivuxolimab. All receptors come from an adult with an advanced solid tumor such as melanoma, head and neck, liver or kidney cancer.

V gene TRBV28 combines with J gene TRBJ1-6; D call uncertain. Trimming left V 0 bases short and J 4 bases short, with 4 bases between. The CDR3 spans 14 residues. Germline V CDR1 and CDR2: MDHEN, SYDVKM. Here the CDR3 reads CASSLWQYNSPLHF. The CDR3 DNA sequence: TGTGCCAGCAGTTTATGGCAGTATAATTCACCCCTCCACTTT. Full variable domain (outside the CDR3, taken from reference TRBV28 and TRBJ1-6): DVKVTQSSRYLVKRTGEKVFLECVQDMDHENMFWYRQDPGLGLRLIYFSYDVKMKEKGDIPEGYSVSREKKERFSLILESASTNQTSMYLCASSLWQYNSPLHFGNGTRLTVT.

This clone was counted a single time. The chain employs TRBV6-1 and TRBJ1-4, with D possibly being TRBD1 (6 bases). CDR3 length: 13 residues. The V end was cut by 9 bases, the J end by 0 bases, with 8 bases between. CDR1 is MNHNS, CDR2 SASEGT, per germline. The chain's CDR3 is CASGTPTNEKLFF. The CDR3 region has the DNA TGTGCCAGTGGGACACCAACTAATGAAAAACTGTTTTTT.

This clone has a handful of counts. The chain links TRBV28 to TRBJ2-1, with 13 positions matching TRBD2. This CDR3 contains 20 residues. The germline gives CDR1 MDHEN, CDR2 SYDVKM. The J segment lost 3 bases and the V segment lost 5 bases, leaving 16 bases of the junction unmatched. This CDR3 reads CASSPRTSGRKRVFYNEQFF. Here the CDR3 DNA reads TGTGCCAGCAGTCCACGGACTAGCGGGAGAAAAAGGGTTTTCTACAATGAGCAGTTCTTC.

The genes are TRBV5-4 and TRBJ1-5; TRBD1 agrees at 9 bases. CDR1 and CDR2 from the germline V gene are SGHNT and YYREEE (reference sequence). The V and J ends lost 8 bases and 4 bases, in that order; junction bases with no gene match: 25. The CDR3 is 20 amino acids. CDR3 protein: CASKIRQGGSELHLNQPQHF. CDR3 sequence (DNA): TGTGCCAGTAAAATACGACAGGGGGGCTCGGAGCTTCATTTAAATCAGCCCCAGCATTTT. Variable domain in full (rest from reference TRBV5-4 and TRBJ1-5): ETGVTQSPTHLIKTRGQQVTLRCSSQSGHNTVSWYQQALGQGPQFIFQYYREEENGRGNFPPRFSGLQFPNYSSELNVNALELDDSALYLCASKIRQGGSELHLNQPQHFGDGTRLSIL.

This chain connects TRBV6-5 to TRBJ1-5; 7 nucleotides agree with TRBD1. Germline V lookup: CDR1 MNHEY, CDR2 SVGAGI. V was pared by 4 bases and J by 6 bases, with 9 bases of the junction left unmatched. The CDR3 consists of 15 residues. The CDR3 DNA reads TGTGCCAGCAGTTCCCTGGGACAGTCTTCTCAGCCCCAGCATTTT. It encodes CASSSLGQSSQPQHF.

The gene calls are TRBV4-1 and TRBJ2-7; the match to TRBD2 covers 16 bases. This CDR3 is 18 amino acids long. V was clipped by 2 bases and J by 3 bases; unmatched bases: 7. Germline V gives CDR1 MGHRA, CDR2 YSYEKL. The CDR3 protein is CASSQSRGLAGGNYEQYF. CDR3 DNA sequence: TGCGCCAGCAGCCAATCAAGGGGACTAGCGGGAGGGAACTACGAGCAGTACTTC.

The V and J genes are TRBV5-4 and TRBJ2-3, with D unclear. CDR1 and CDR2 from the germline V gene are SGHNT and YYREEE (reference sequence). Trimming left V 1 base short and J 5 bases short, with 14 bases between. The CDR3 length is 15 residues. CDR3 sequence: CASSLMVQPGDTQYF. CDR3 nucleotide sequence: TGTGCCAGCAGCTTGATGGTACAGCCCGGAGATACGCAGTATTTT.

This clone was observed a single time. The V gene is TRBV6-5, the J gene TRBJ1-1, with a possible D match to TRBD1 (5 bases). CDR1 and CDR2 (germline): MNHEY, SVGAGI. V was cut by 2 bases and J by 8 bases, with 12 bases left in between. CDR3 length equals 13 residues. In DNA form, the CDR3 reads TGTGCCAGCAGTTACGAGGGGTATCAAGAAGCTTTCTTT. Translating it yields CASSYEGYQEAFF.

This clone was picked up one time. The V and J genes are TRBV5-8 and TRBJ1-5, with D perhaps matching TRBD1 (5 bases). The germline gives CDR1 SGHTS, CDR2 YDEGEE. Deletions cut 3 bases from V and 2 bases from J, with 12 bases between. The CDR3 covers 15 residues. CDR3: CASSWQGLRNQPQHF. The CDR3 DNA is TGTGCCAGCAGCTGGCAGGGCCTCCGCAATCAGCCCCAGCATTTT. Complete variable domain (other parts from reference TRBV5-8 and TRBJ1-5): EAGVTQSPTHLIKTRGQQATLRCSPISGHTSVYWYQQALGLGLQFLLWYDEGEERNRGNFPPRFSGRQFPNYSSELNVNALELEDSALYLCASSWQGLRNQPQHFGDGTRLSIL.

This CDR3 reads CASSAQGNTEAFF. The DNA of the CDR3 is TGTGCCAGCAGCGCACAGGGGAACACTGAAGCTTTCTTT. The chain recombines TRBV9 with TRBJ1-1, with a tentative D call TRBD1 (6 bases). The length of the CDR3 is 13 residues. Germline lookup yields CDR1 SGDLS and CDR2 YYNGEE. V shed 3 bases and J shed 1 base, with 7 bases lying between them.

The chain combines TRBV7-2 with TRBJ2-3; maybe TRBD2 (5 bases). CDR1 is SGHTA and CDR2 is FQGNSA in the germline V gene. Trimming cost V 7 bases and J 2 bases, with 13 bases left between them. CDR3 length: 14 residues. CDR3 loop: CASNRGGYTDTQYF. The DNA of the CDR3 is TGTGCCAGCAACCGAGGAGGATACACAGATACGCAGTATTTT.

J is TRBJ1-3 and V is TRBV5-1; no firm D call. Trimming left V 4 bases short and J 0 bases short, with 14 bases between. Germline V gene sequence: CDR1 SGHRS, CDR2 YFSETQ. This CDR3 region has 16 residues. The CDR3 nucleotides read TGCGCCAGCAGCAACGACAAAGGAAGCTCTGGAAACACCATATATTTT. Translation gives CASSNDKGSSGNTIYF.